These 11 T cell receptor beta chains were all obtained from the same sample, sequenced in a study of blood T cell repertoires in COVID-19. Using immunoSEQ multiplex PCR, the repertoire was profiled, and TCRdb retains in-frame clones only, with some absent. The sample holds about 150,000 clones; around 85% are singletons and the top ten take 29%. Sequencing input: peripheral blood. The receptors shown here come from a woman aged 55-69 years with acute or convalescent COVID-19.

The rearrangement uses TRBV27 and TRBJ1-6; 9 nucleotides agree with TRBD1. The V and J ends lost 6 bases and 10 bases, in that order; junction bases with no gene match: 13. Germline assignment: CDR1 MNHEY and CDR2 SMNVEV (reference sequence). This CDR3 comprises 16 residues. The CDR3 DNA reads TGTGCCAGCAGCTCACCTTACACAGGGGGCCGGTCACCCCTCCACTTT. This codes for CASSSPYTGGRSPLHF.

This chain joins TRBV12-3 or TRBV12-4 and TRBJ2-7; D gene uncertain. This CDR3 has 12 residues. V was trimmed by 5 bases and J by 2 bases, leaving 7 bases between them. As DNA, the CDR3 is TGTGCCAGCAGTCCTGCAGCCTACGAGCAGTACTTC. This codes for CASSPAAYEQYF.

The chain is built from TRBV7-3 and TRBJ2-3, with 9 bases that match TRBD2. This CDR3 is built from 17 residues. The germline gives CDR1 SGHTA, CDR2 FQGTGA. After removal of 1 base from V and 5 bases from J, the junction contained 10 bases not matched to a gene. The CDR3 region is CASSLKGGGGAVDTQYF. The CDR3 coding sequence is TGTGCCAGCAGCTTAAAAGGCGGCGGGGGGGCCGTAGATACGCAGTATTTT.

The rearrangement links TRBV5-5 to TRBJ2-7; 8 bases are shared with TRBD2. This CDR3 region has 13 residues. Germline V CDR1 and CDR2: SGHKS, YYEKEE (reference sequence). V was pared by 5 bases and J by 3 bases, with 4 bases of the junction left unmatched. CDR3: CASSNAGGYEQYV. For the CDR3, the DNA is TGTGCCAGCAGTAATGCGGGGGGCTACGAGCAGTACGTC.

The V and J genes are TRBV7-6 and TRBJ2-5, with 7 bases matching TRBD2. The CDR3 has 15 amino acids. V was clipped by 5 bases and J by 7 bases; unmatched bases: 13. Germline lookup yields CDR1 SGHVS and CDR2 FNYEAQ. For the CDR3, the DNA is TGTGCCAGCAGCCCCAAGTGGGGGGGTCCCTTGACCCAGTACTTC. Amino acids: CASSPKWGGPLTQYF.

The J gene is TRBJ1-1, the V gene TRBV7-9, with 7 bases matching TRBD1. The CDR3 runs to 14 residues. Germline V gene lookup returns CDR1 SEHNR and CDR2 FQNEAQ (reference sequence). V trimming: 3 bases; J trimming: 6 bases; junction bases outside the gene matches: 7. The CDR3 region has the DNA TGTGCCAGCAGCTTCGTACAGGGGAATGCTGAAGCTTTCTTT. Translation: CASSFVQGNAEAFF.

The CDR3 is CASSQSQTGGTEAFF. The CDR3 region has the DNA TGTGCCAGCAGCCAGAGTCAGACAGGGGGAACTGAAGCTTTCTTT. V and J are TRBV3-1 (or the pseudogene TRBV3-2) and TRBJ1-1; 9 bases are shared with TRBD1. J lost 5 bases, V lost 3 bases, and 7 bases had no gene match. The germline gives CDR1 LGHDT, CDR2 YNNKEL (reference sequence). The CDR3 has 15 residues.

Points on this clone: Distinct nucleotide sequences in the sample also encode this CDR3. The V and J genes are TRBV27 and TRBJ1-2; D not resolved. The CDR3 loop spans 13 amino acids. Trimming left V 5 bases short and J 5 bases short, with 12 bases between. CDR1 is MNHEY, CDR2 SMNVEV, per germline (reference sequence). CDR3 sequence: CASSPLDSYGYTF. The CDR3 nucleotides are TGTGCCAGCAGTCCACTCGACTCTTATGGCTACACCTTC.

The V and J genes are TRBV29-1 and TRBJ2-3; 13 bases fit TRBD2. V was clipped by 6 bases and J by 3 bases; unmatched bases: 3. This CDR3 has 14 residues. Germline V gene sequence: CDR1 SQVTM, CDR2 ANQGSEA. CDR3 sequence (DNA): TGCAGCGTCCAGACTAGCGGGAGGACAGATACGCAGTATTTT. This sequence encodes CSVQTSGRTDTQYF.

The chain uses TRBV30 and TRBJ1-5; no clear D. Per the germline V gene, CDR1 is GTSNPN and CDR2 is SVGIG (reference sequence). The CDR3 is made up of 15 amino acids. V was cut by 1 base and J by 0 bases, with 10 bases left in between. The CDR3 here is CAWSAGLTSNQPQHF. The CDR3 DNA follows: TGTGCCTGGAGTGCGGGATTGACTAGCAATCAGCCCCAGCATTTT. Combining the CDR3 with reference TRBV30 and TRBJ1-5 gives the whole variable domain SQTIHQWPATLVQPVGSPLSLECTVEGTSNPNLYWYRQAAGRGLQLLFYSVGIGQISSEVPQNLSASRPQDRQFILSSKKLLLSDSGFYLCAWSAGLTSNQPQHFGDGTRLSIL.

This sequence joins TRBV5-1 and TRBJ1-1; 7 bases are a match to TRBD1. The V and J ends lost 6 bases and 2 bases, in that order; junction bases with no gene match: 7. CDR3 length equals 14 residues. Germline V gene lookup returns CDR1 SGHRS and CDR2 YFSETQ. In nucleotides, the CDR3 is TGCGCCAGCAAGTCGGGGACAGCCAACACTGAAGCTTTCTTT. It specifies CASKSGTANTEAFF.